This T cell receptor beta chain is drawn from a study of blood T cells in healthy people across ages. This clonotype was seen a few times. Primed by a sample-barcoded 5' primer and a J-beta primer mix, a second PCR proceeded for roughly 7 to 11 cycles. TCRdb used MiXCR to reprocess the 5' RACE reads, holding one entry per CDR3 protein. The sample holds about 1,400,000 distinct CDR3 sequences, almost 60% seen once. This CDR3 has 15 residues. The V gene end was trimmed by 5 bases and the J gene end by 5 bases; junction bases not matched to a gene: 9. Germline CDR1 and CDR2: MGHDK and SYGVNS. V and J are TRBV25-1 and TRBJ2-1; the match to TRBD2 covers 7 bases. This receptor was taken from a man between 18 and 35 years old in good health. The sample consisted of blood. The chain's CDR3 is CASSSSGGANNEQFF. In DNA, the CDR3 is TGTGCCAGCAGTTCTAGCGGAGGGGCCAACAATGAGCAGTTCTTC.